These 27 T cell receptor beta chains share one sample of origin, sequenced in a study of blood T cell repertoires in COVID-19. This table comes from immunoSEQ multiplex PCR, and its TCRdb copy is limited to in-frame clones, with some not included. The top ten clones hold around 5% of a sample with approximately 220,000 clones, 75% to 85% of them seen once. The sample consisted of peripheral blood. The source is a woman aged 70-85 years with acute or convalescent COVID-19.

The chain employs TRBV5-1 and TRBJ2-1, with D uncertain. The CDR3 has 13 residues. Germline V gene sequence: CDR1 SGHRS, CDR2 YFSETQ. Between the trimmed V and J ends, which lost 0 bases and 4 bases, there was a span of 5 bases. CDR3 sequence: CASSLGSYNEQFF. CDR3 DNA: TGCGCCAGCAGCTTGGGTAGTTACAATGAGCAGTTCTTC.

The chain employs TRBV9 and TRBJ2-3; the match to TRBD1 covers 7 bases. The CDR3 covers 15 residues. Germline CDR1 and CDR2: SGDLS and YYNGEE. The J segment lost 7 bases and the V segment lost 4 bases, leaving 12 bases of the junction unmatched. The CDR3 nucleotides read TGTGCCAGCAGCCCTCGACAGGGATCGACCAATACGCAGTATTTT. Translation gives CASSPRQGSTNTQYF.

This clone was seen a single time. CDR3 protein: CATSDPGLAGTDTQYF. Here the CDR3 DNA reads TGTGCCACCAGTGATCCCGGACTAGCGGGGACAGATACGCAGTATTTT. The V gene is TRBV24-1, the J gene TRBJ2-3; 12 nucleotides align to TRBD2. CDR1 and CDR2 from the germline V gene are KGHDR and SFDVKD. The CDR3 runs 16 residues. V trimming: 3 bases; J trimming: 3 bases; junction bases outside the gene matches: 3.

This clone has just one count. The gene calls are TRBV4-3 and TRBJ1-2, with D perhaps TRBD1 (6 bases). CDR3 size: 14 residues. The V end was cut by 4 bases, the J end by 2 bases, with 11 bases between. The V gene's germline CDR1 is LGHNA and CDR2 YSLEER. The chain's CDR3 is CASSLNTGNYGYTF. DNA of the CDR3: TGCGCCAGCAGCCTGAACACAGGGAACTATGGCTACACCTTC.

V gene TRBV7-9 combines with J gene TRBJ2-3, with D possibly being TRBD2 (6 bases). V was trimmed by 2 bases and J by 4 bases, leaving 10 bases between them. This CDR3 contains 14 residues. Germline CDR1 is SEHNR and CDR2 is FQNEAQ (reference sequence). This chain's CDR3 is CASSLTSPADTQYF. The CDR3 DNA reads TGTGCCAGCAGCTTAACTAGCCCCGCAGATACGCAGTATTTT.

The gene calls are TRBV7-2 and TRBJ2-7; 16 bases map to TRBD2. Germline CDR1 SGHTA, CDR2 FQGNSA. The length of the CDR3 is 18 residues. The ends lost 0 bases at V and 1 base at J; junction bases unmatched: 3. The CDR3 bases are TGTGCCAGCAGCTTAGCTCTGGGACTAGCGGGGGGGTCCTACGAGCAGTACTTC. It is translated as CASSLALGLAGGSYEQYF.

J is TRBJ1-2 and V is TRBV4-3; D uncertain. V shed 1 base and J shed 6 bases, with 15 bases lying between them. CDR1 is LGHNA, CDR2 YSLEER, per germline. The CDR3 consists of 15 residues. The CDR3 DNA reads as TGCGCCAGCAGCCAAGTTCGCCTTCGGGATGATGGCTACACCTTC. Residues: CASSQVRLRDDGYTF.

The genes are TRBV19 and TRBJ2-3; D is unclear. CDR3 size: 13 residues. Per the germline V gene, CDR1 is LNHDA and CDR2 is SQIVND (reference sequence). The V gene lost 3 bases and the J gene lost 5 bases, with 9 bases spanning the gap. CDR3 sequence: CASSIRNEDTQYF. In DNA form, the CDR3 reads TGTGCCAGTAGTATTAGAAATGAAGATACGCAGTATTTT.

With regard to this clone: One end of the junction fails to match germline, which may point to a read error. The chain carries TRBV7-7 and TRBJ2-2, with TRBD2 identical over 7 bases. Germline CDR1 and CDR2: SSHAT and FNYEAQ (reference sequence). The CDR3 runs 15 residues. CDR3 sequence reads: CASSRDYGSTGELFF. The CDR3 region has the DNA TGTGCTAGCAGCCGGGACTACGGAAGTACCGGGGAGCTGTTTTTT.

In nucleotides, the CDR3 is TGTGCCAGCACCCCCCTGGGAGTACCGGGGAACACTGAAGCTTTCTTT. This codes for CASTPLGVPGNTEAFF. The rearrangement uses TRBV7-9 and TRBJ1-1; D unresolved. Trimming took 7 bases from V and 1 from J, leaving 19 bases between them. CDR3 length: 16 amino acids. Germline V gene data show CDR1 as SEHNR and CDR2 as FQNEAQ (reference sequence).

This rearrangement joins TRBV6-2 or TRBV6-3 to TRBJ2-5, with D perhaps TRBD2 (5 bases). The CDR3 sequence is 14 residues long. V was trimmed by 2 bases and J by 2 bases, leaving 9 bases between them. CDR1 is MNHEY and CDR2 is SVGEGT in the germline V gene. As DNA, the CDR3 is TGTGCCAGCAGTTACCCCACGGGGCAAGAGACCCAGTACTTC. Translated, it gives CASSYPTGQETQYF.

The J gene is TRBJ1-2, the V gene TRBV9, with 7 bases lining up with TRBD1. With V trimmed by 4 bases and J by 6 bases, 6 bases remained unmatched. This CDR3 has 13 residues. Germline V CDR1 and CDR2: SGDLS, YYNGEE. The CDR3 sequence: CASSLDRWNGYTF. For the CDR3, the DNA is TGTGCCAGCAGCTTGGACAGGTGGAATGGCTACACCTTC.

Here the CDR3 DNA reads TGTGCCAGCAGTTTAACGGGGGACCTGATGAACACTGAAGCTTTCTTT. The encoded protein is CASSLTGDLMNTEAFF. The chain joins TRBV28 to TRBJ1-1; TRBD1 might be the D (5 bases). This CDR3 has 16 amino acids. The V end lost 2 bases, the J end lost 0 bases, and 13 bases lay between the germline ends. Germline CDR1 is MDHEN and CDR2 is SYDVKM.

The gene calls are TRBV3-1 (or the pseudogene TRBV3-2) and TRBJ1-1, with 8 positions matching TRBD1. The CDR3 covers 14 residues. V shed 4 bases, J shed 8 bases, and the junction held 9 bases outside the gene matches. Germline V lookup: CDR1 LGHDT, CDR2 YNNKEL (reference sequence). This chain's CDR3 is CASSLAGGRGEAFF. The CDR3 nucleotides are TGTGCCAGCAGCCTTGCAGGGGGCAGGGGAGAAGCTTTCTTT.

A single count supports this clone. The chain has TRBV6-2 or TRBV6-3 and TRBJ2-1, with 9 positions matching TRBD1. The junction had 3 bases not matched to a gene; V was cut back by 2 bases and J by 4 bases. The CDR3 extends over 15 amino acids. Germline V CDR1 and CDR2: MNHEY, SVGEGT. This CDR3 reads CASSYTGTGYNEQFF. The CDR3 DNA sequence: TGTGCCAGCAGTTACACCGGGACAGGGTACAATGAGCAGTTCTTC.

This chain connects TRBV28 to TRBJ1-2; D uncertain. CDR3 size: 15 residues. V gave up 4 bases and J gave up 4 bases, with 16 bases separating them. Looked up from germline, CDR1 is MDHEN and CDR2 is SYDVKM. CDR3 nucleotides: TGTGCCAGCAGTTCCGGGCCCCCGGAGGTCTATGGCTACACCTTC. Protein: CASSSGPPEVYGYTF.

This clone was seen a few times. This sequence joins TRBV27 and TRBJ1-2; TRBD1 aligns across 11 bases. J lost 9 bases, V lost 3 bases, and 12 bases had no gene match. The CDR3 runs to 16 residues. Germline values: CDR1 MNHEY, CDR2 SMNVEV (reference sequence). Here the CDR3 reads CASSLAPGQGDLSYTF. CDR3 DNA: TGTGCCAGCAGTTTGGCACCGGGACAGGGGGATTTAAGCTACACCTTC.

This chain uses TRBV6-6 with TRBJ2-7; perhaps TRBD1 as D (5 bases). The germline V gene encodes CDR1 MNHNY and CDR2 SVGAGI (reference sequence). With 6 bases removed from V and 0 bases from J, the gap between germline ends came to 15 bases. This CDR3 is built from 15 residues. The CDR3 DNA sequence: TGTGCCAGCAGCCGGACAACCAGGAGCTCCTACGAGCAGTACTTC. Its protein product is CASSRTTRSSYEQYF.

The V gene is TRBV6-5, the J gene TRBJ1-5, with a tentative D call TRBD1 (5 bases). V was pared by 5 bases and J by 7 bases, with 15 bases between. The CDR3 totals 14 residues. Germline V gene data show CDR1 as MNHEY and CDR2 as SVGAGI. The CDR3 region has the DNA TGTGCCAGCAGTCCCAGGGAGGTCGGACAGCCCCAGCATTTT. This codes for CASSPREVGQPQHF.

The rearrangement links TRBV15 to TRBJ2-3; 7 bases are shared with TRBD2. Germline V lookup: CDR1 LNHNV, CDR2 YYDKDF (reference sequence). With 3 bases clipped from V and 1 base from J, the junction kept 7 bases outside the gene matches. CDR3 length equals 16 residues. The CDR3 nucleotides read TGTGCCACCAGCAGGGAGAGCGGGATCCGCACAGATACGCAGTATTTT. Translation: CATSRESGIRTDTQYF.

The chain employs TRBV29-1 and TRBJ1-2, with TRBD1 as a possible D gene (5 bases). V was clipped by 5 bases and J by 8 bases, with 12 bases between them. There are 11 residues in the CDR3. Looked up from germline, CDR1 is SQVTM and CDR2 is ANQGSEA. The CDR3 DNA reads as TGCAGCGTTTACACAGGAGAAGGCTACACCTTC. It specifies CSVYTGEGYTF.

This clone was seen a single time. For the CDR3, the DNA is TGTGCCAGAAGTCTCGCGGGACAGGGGAGCGGCTACACCTTC. This gives the protein CARSLAGQGSGYTF. The J gene is TRBJ1-2, the V gene TRBV2, with 10 bases identical to TRBD1. This CDR3 spans 14 amino acids. With 9 bases clipped from V and 8 bases from J, the junction kept 12 bases outside the gene matches. Germline V gene data show CDR1 as SNHLY and CDR2 as FYNNEI.

The chain recombines TRBV11-2 with TRBJ2-1, with a weak D call TRBD2 (7 bases). V gave up 0 bases and J gave up 6 bases, with 12 bases separating them. Germline V gene sequence: CDR1 SGHAT, CDR2 FQNNGV. The CDR3 runs 15 residues. The CDR3 protein is CASSLEGGGINEQFF. CDR3 coding DNA: TGTGCCAGCAGCTTAGAGGGCGGGGGCATCAATGAGCAGTTCTTC.

The J gene is TRBJ1-2, the V gene TRBV14, with TRBD1 matching over 9 bases. The germline V gene has CDR1 SGHDN and CDR2 FVKESK. The trim removed 4 bases at V and 5 bases at J, leaving 8 bases unmatched. This CDR3 comprises 15 residues. The CDR3 nucleotides are TGTGCCAGCAGCCGCTCGACAGGGGGATCATATGGCTACACCTTC. It yields the protein CASSRSTGGSYGYTF.

The V call is TRBV2, the J call TRBJ1-5; possibly TRBD1 for D (5 bases). Per germline, CDR1 SNHLY and CDR2 FYNNEI. Trimming took 6 bases from V and 5 from J, leaving 14 bases between them. This CDR3 comprises 14 residues. The CDR3 loop is CASRYREGYQPQHF. CDR3 coding DNA: TGTGCCAGCAGATACCGGGAGGGGTATCAGCCCCAGCATTTT.

The chain carries TRBV3-1 (or the pseudogene TRBV3-2) and TRBJ1-1; D might be TRBD1 (6 bases). The V gene's germline CDR1 is LGHDT and CDR2 YNNKEL (reference sequence). The CDR3 sequence is 15 residues long. The V end lost 3 bases, the J end lost 5 bases, and 16 bases lay between the germline ends. The CDR3 is CASSHRGNGVTEAFF. The CDR3 DNA sequence: TGTGCCAGCAGCCACAGGGGAAATGGTGTGACTGAAGCTTTCTTT.

This clone was detected only a few times. This chain links TRBV6-5 with TRBJ1-2, with 7 bases fitting TRBD1. CDR3 length equals 15 residues. Trimming at V came to 0 bases and at J to 5 bases, leaving 6 bases not matched to a gene. Germline lookup yields CDR1 MNHEY and CDR2 SVGAGI. The CDR3 is CASSYSTGTGYGYTF. CDR3 DNA sequence: TGTGCCAGCAGTTACTCGACAGGGACGGGGTATGGCTACACCTTC.